This T cell receptor (beta chain) was retrieved from a study of Ad26.COV2.S vaccination and SARS-CoV-2 variants. Study-level information: Ad26.COV2.S, an intramuscular injection, was given once or twice 56 days apart.

The assay was immunoSEQ multiplex PCR, and TCRdb's table has in-frame clones only and misses some. The table shows about 320,000 clones, with about 86% occurring only once. V shed 4 bases, J shed 6 bases, and the junction held 4 bases outside the gene matches. Per the germline V gene, CDR1 is LGHDT and CDR2 is YNNKEL (reference sequence). The CDR3 spans 14 residues. Treatment noted: around 19 received Ad26.COV2.S at low or high dose, single or two shots; several received placebo; per-sample allocation not given. Specimens were obtained on day 63 following the first vaccine or placebo injection. The J gene is TRBJ1-5, the V gene TRBV3-1 (or the pseudogene TRBV3-2), with 9 bases identical to TRBD1. The sequences come from peripheral blood, collected in a trial of Ad26.COV2.S vaccine versus placebo. The source of this sequence is a person aged 18-60 years who received the Ad26.COV2.S COVID-19 vaccine or a placebo. The chain's CDR3 is CASSPGQGGQPQHF. CDR3 in DNA: TGTGCCAGCAGCCCGGGACAGGGAGGTCAGCCCCAGCATTTT.